Listed here are 14 T cell receptor beta chains from one sample, sequenced in a study of T cell clonality in common variable immunodeficiency. Study-level results: Common variable immunodeficiency TCR beta sequences reportedly had fewer deletions and N-nucleotide insertions.

Using immunoSEQ multiplex PCR, the repertoire was profiled, and TCRdb retains in-frame clones only, with some absent. The sample gives 15,000 to 20,000 clones, none seen only once, and the top ten clones hold 6.6%. These receptors have no identified antigens. The sample consisted of peripheral blood mononuclear cells. These receptor sequences come from a human donor with common variable immunodeficiency.

A remark on this clone: The read terminates 3 residues before the CDR3 end, so the remaining end is supplied by the germline J gene. The genes are TRBV2 and TRBJ2-1; D remains ambiguous. There are 11 residues in the CDR3. V was shortened by 3 bases and J by 8 bases, with 5 bases between the two germline ends. Germline CDR1 and CDR2: SNHLY and FYNNEI. CDR3 DNA (partial): TGTGCCAGCAGTGATCCTTATGAG. Translated, it gives CASSDPYE. The entire CDR3 protein reads CASSDPYEQFF.

In the case of this clone: The read stops 3 residues short of the end of the CDR3; the missing end is completed from the germline J gene. This chain connects TRBV10-2 to TRBJ2-5, with 9 bases identical to TRBD2. Germline CDR1 and CDR2: WSHSY and SAAADI. The trim removed 5 bases at V and 0 bases at J, leaving 4 bases unmatched. There are 15 residues in the CDR3. The DNA read from the CDR3 is TGCGCCAGCAGTCACTCTAGCGGGGACCAAGAGACC. Translation: CASSHSSGDQET. The CDR3 in its entirety is CASSHSSGDQETQYF.

This clone was counted many times. The read falls 3 residues short of the CDR3 end, and the missing part is taken from the germline J gene. The chain couples TRBV9 to TRBJ2-3; the match to TRBD1 covers 7 bases. V gave up 5 bases and J gave up 2 bases; unmatched junction bases: 8. The CDR3 spans 15 residues. Germline V lookup: CDR1 SGDLS, CDR2 YYNGEE. CDR3 bases read: TGTGCCAGCAGTGATAGGGACAGACACACAGATACG. It yields the protein CASSDRDRHTDT. In full, the CDR3 reads CASSDRDRHTDTQYF.

This clone was counted ten times or more. The read ends 3 residues early relative to the CDR3; the germline J gene fills the gap. The rearrangement uses TRBV19 and TRBJ2-1; no clear D. V shed 1 base and J shed 7 bases, with 14 bases lying between them. The CDR3 runs to 15 residues. CDR1 LNHDA and CDR2 SQIVND come from the germline V gene (reference sequence). The DNA read from the CDR3 is TGTGCCAGTAGTATAGTAGGGTCGAGTGTAAATGAG. Amino acids: CASSIVGSSVNE. The full CDR3 is CASSIVGSSVNEQFF.

There are a few counts of this clone. The CDR3 end falls 3 residues outside the read, so it is completed with the germline J gene. This rearrangement joins TRBV6-1 to TRBJ2-5; TRBD1 agrees at 7 bases. The germline V gene encodes CDR1 MNHNS and CDR2 SASEGT. With 0 bases clipped from V and 4 bases from J, the junction kept 11 bases outside the gene matches. CDR3 length: 17 residues. Here the CDR3 reads CASSEAQGGALRETQYF. The sequenced part of the CDR3 DNA is TGTGCCAGCAGTGAAGCGCAAGGGGGCGCGTTGAGAGAGACC.

In this sample, this clone is medium-sized. Coverage ceases 3 residues before the CDR3 finishes, and the germline J gene fills in the end. The J gene is TRBJ2-5, the V gene TRBV29-1; 7 bases fit TRBD1. Trimming removed 4 bases from V and 5 bases from J; junction bases left unmatched: 10. Germline V gives CDR1 SQVTM, CDR2 ANQGSEA. CDR3 length equals 14 residues. The part of the CDR3 DNA that was read is TGCAGCGTTGCTTTAGGCAGGGGGTCTGAGACC. It yields the protein CSVALGRGSET. The full-length CDR3 reads as CSVALGRGSETQYF.

In its sample, this clone was seen many times. The sequence runs out 3 residues before the end of the CDR3; the remainder is reconstructed from the germline J gene. This rearrangement joins TRBV11-2 to TRBJ1-1; D ambiguous. Germline CDR1 and CDR2: SGHAT and FQNNGV. This CDR3 spans 14 amino acids. The CDR3 is CASSLAAGASEAFF. CDR3 bases read: TGTGCCAGCAGCTTAGCGGCGGGCGCCTCCGAA.

In regard to this clone: The read gets to within 3 residues of the CDR3 end, and the germline J gene fills in the rest. This sequence joins TRBV30 and TRBJ1-3; D not certain. V gave up 5 bases and J gave up 4 bases, with 12 bases separating them. CDR1 is GTSNPN, CDR2 SVGIG, per germline (reference sequence). The CDR3 is made up of 13 amino acids. The CDR3 protein is CAWAQNNGNTIYF. The sequenced part of the CDR3 DNA is TGTGCCTGGGCCCAGAACAACGGAAACACC.

This clone was counted many times. The read ends 3 residues before the CDR3 terminus; that terminus is restored from the germline J gene. The chain employs TRBV5-1 and TRBJ2-7, with TRBD1 matching 10 bases. Germline CDR1 and CDR2: SGHRS and YFSETQ. J lost 6 bases, V lost 4 bases, and 13 bases had no gene match. The CDR3 consists of 16 residues. CDR3: CASSVQPGQGISEQYF. CDR3 DNA, as far as it was read: TGCGCCAGCAGCGTCCAACCGGGACAGGGGATAAGCGAG.

This clone was counted at least ten times. The CDR3 end lies 3 residues beyond the end of the read and is filled in from the germline J gene. J is TRBJ2-3 and V is TRBV5-1; D is possibly TRBD1 (6 bases). Per the germline V gene, CDR1 is SGHRS and CDR2 is YFSETQ. The ends were cut back, 5 bases at V and 2 bases at J, with 15 bases in the middle. CDR3 size: 15 residues. CDR3 DNA (partial): TGCGCCAGCAGTCCTGGACAGAGTCTCACAGATACG. As protein: CASSPGQSLTDT. The whole CDR3 sequence reads CASSPGQSLTDTQYF.

This clone was observed a handful of times. The DNA ends 3 residues before the CDR3 does, and the rest of the CDR3 is filled in from the germline J gene. The V gene is TRBV18, the J gene TRBJ1-2; no firm D call. Per the germline V gene, CDR1 is KGHSH and CDR2 is LQKENI. Between the trimmed V and J ends, which lost 2 bases and 5 bases, there was a span of 9 bases. The CDR3 consists of 13 residues. Partial CDR3 DNA: TGTGCCAGCTCACCAAAGGCCGAGTATGGC. Its protein product is CASSPKAEYG. The entire CDR3 protein is CASSPKAEYGYTF.

A remark on this clone: The read finishes 3 residues shy of the CDR3 end, and the germline J gene is used to complete it. The V call is TRBV30, the J call TRBJ2-5; D possibly uses TRBD1 or TRBD2 (7 bases each). Germline CDR1 GTSNPN, CDR2 SVGIG (reference sequence). CDR3 size: 15 residues. V lost 5 bases and J 5 bases, leaving 21 bases between the germline ends. This CDR3 reads CAWEWGGGAEETQYF. The sequenced CDR3 bases are TGTGCCTGGGAGTGGGGAGGGGGCGCGGAGGAGACC. Full variable domain (missing parts from reference TRBV30 and TRBJ2-5): SQTIHQWPATLVQPVGSPLSLECTVEGTSNPNLYWYRQAAGRGLQLLFYSVGIGQISSEVPQNLSASRPQDRQFILSSKKLLLSDSGFYLCAWEWGGGAEETQYFGPGTRLLVL.

Ten or more counts support this clone. The CDR3 sequence: CSVEDHAEAFF. Partial CDR3 DNA: TGCAGCGTTGAAGATCATGCTGAA. This chain uses TRBV29-1 with TRBJ1-1, with unresolved D. The CDR3 extends 3 residues past the end of the read, so its final part is completed from the germline J gene. There are 11 residues in the CDR3. Germline V gives CDR1 SQVTM, CDR2 ANQGSEA. Between the trimmed V and J ends, which lost 0 bases and 6 bases, there was a span of 5 bases.

This clone has a count of ten or more. The read terminates 3 residues ahead of where the CDR3 ends, so the germline J gene completes it. The chain joins TRBV5-1 to TRBJ1-4, with D perhaps TRBD1 (6 bases). This CDR3 has 15 residues. Trimming shortened V by 0 bases and J by 8 bases, and 14 bases separated the two germline ends. CDR1 is SGHRS and CDR2 is YFSETQ in the germline V gene. CDR3 DNA, as far as it was read: TGCGCCAGCAGCTTGGTCGGACAGAGGGGCGAAAAA. Its translation: CASSLVGQRGEK. The CDR3, in full, reads CASSLVGQRGEKLFF.